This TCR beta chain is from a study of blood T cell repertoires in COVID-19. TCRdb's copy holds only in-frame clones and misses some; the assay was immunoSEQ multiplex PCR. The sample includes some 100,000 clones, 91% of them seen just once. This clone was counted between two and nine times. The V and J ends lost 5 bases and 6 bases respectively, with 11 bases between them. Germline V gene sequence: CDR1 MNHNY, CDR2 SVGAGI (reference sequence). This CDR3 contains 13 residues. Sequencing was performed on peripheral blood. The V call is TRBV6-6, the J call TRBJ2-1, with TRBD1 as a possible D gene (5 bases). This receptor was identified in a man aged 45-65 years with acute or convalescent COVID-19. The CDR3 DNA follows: TGTGCCAGCAGTCTAGGGGCTTCCAATGAGCAGTTCTTC. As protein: CASSLGASNEQFF.